The rows below give T cell receptor beta chains drawn from one sample of a study of immune cell composition in non-small cell lung cancer. Here immunoSEQ multiplex PCR was the method, and the copy in TCRdb shows in-frame clones only, minus some. In the table there are 13,000 to 15,000 clones, 55% to 70% of which are singletons. The sample taken for sequencing was lung tumor tissue. These receptors were taken from a human donor with non-small cell lung cancer. The CDR3 runs from the conserved cysteine through the conserved F or W. Expanded clones are given a class, and other clones once, few, many or no size at all.

cdr3_aa	v_call	cdr3_length	j_call	clone_size
CASSQGQTTNYGYTF	TRBV4-1	15	TRBJ1-2	once
CASSPLSGANVLTF	TRBV9	14	TRBJ2-6	NA
CASSLSQISNQPQHF	TRBV7-9	15	TRBJ1-5	few
CASRKPGQGNEKLFF	TRBV19	15	TRBJ1-4	NA
CSVEASLRTEAFF	TRBV29-1	13	TRBJ1-1	NA
CASSPFSNTGELFF	TRBV19	14	TRBJ2-2	once
CASSLQGALSYEQYF	TRBV5-4	15	TRBJ2-7	NA
CASSLGTNTEAFF	TRBV7-3	13	TRBJ1-1	few
CASSLAGQGNTEAFF	TRBV5-1	15	TRBJ1-1	NA
CASSTTQGGYGYTF	TRBV18	14	TRBJ1-2	few
CASSRTGNEQYF	TRBV7-2	12	TRBJ2-7	NA
CASRTGLAGGNDEQFF	TRBV7-3	16	TRBJ2-1	NA
CASRTVTGSGTDTQYF	TRBV4-1	16	TRBJ2-3	NA
CASGQGPGNIQYF	TRBV19	13	TRBJ2-4	few
CASSPRASAGIGTEAFF	TRBV18	17	TRBJ1-1	once
CASSLGTDYGYTF	TRBV5-1	13	TRBJ1-2	NA
CASRRTGVSYGYTF	TRBV5-1	14	TRBJ1-2	NA
CASSVVAGMNTEAFF	TRBV9	15	TRBJ1-1	few
CASSSNRLAGGETQYF	TRBV5-1	16	TRBJ2-5	NA
CASSFAGLWGQFF	TRBV5-4	13	TRBJ2-1	NA
CASRQLTGDYSPLHF	TRBV28	15	TRBJ1-6	NA
CASSLGQVGYTEAFF	TRBV18	15	TRBJ1-1	few
CASSLNLPNSPLHF	TRBV7-2	14	TRBJ1-6	NA
CASSDFGTSGGDPYEQYF	TRBV10-2	18	TRBJ2-7	NA
CASGLAGGPGTDTQYF	TRBV2	16	TRBJ2-3	NA
CASSQDRLATETQYF	TRBV4-3	15	TRBJ2-5	NA
CASSYSGQIGYGYTF	TRBV6-5	15	TRBJ1-2	once
CASSSNRGVTSHEQYF	TRBV6-6	16	TRBJ2-7	NA
CASTEDVGQINYGYTF	TRBV2	16	TRBJ1-2	NA
CASSLAATGGGYTF	TRBV5-1	14	TRBJ1-2	NA
CASSLSPDTDTQYF	TRBV7-7	14	TRBJ2-3	NA
CASSIRGAQYF	TRBV6-5	11	TRBJ2-3	NA
CASSLVVGGQVEKLFF	TRBV5-1	16	TRBJ1-4	NA
CASRIIARLASGYNEQFF	TRBV2	18	TRBJ2-1	NA
CASAESGANVLTF	TRBV12-5	13	TRBJ2-6	once
CASSYSTSGGQNEQFF	TRBV6-5	16	TRBJ2-1	NA
CASSLRGAGETQYF	TRBV7-7	14	TRBJ2-5	NA
CASSPGANYGYTF	TRBV6-5	13	TRBJ1-2	NA
CASRGGWDSQSYEQYF	TRBV5-1	16	TRBJ2-7	NA
CASSRAGTSGSYEQYF	TRBV5-1	16	TRBJ2-7	NA
CASSLGGPSDTQYF	TRBV5-1	14	TRBJ2-3	NA
CASSLDRDTDTQYF	TRBV7-2	14	TRBJ2-3	NA
CSARQGYEQYF	TRBV20-1	11	TRBJ2-7	once
CASSYDREGYTF	TRBV6-1	12	TRBJ1-2	NA
CASSSAFAGGSYNEQFF	TRBV9	17	TRBJ2-1	NA
CASSLLTGIGYTF	TRBV5-1	13	TRBJ1-2	NA
CASSTRSAGTEAFF	TRBV5-1	14	TRBJ1-1	NA